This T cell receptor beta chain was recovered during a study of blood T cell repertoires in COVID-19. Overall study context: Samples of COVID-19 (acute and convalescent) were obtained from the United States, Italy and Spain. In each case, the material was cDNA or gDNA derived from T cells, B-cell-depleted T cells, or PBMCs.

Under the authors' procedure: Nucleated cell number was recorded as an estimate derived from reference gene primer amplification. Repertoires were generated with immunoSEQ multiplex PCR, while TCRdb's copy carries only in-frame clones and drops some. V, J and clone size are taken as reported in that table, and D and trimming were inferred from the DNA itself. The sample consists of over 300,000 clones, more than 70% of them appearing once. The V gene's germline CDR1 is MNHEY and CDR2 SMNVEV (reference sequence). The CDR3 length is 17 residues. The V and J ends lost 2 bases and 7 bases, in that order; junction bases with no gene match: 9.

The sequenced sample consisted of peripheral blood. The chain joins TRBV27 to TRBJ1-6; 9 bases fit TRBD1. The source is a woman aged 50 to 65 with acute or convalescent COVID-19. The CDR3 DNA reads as TGTGCCAGCAGTTTAAAGGGACAGGGCTCAACAAATTCACCCCTCCACTTT. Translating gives CASSLKGQGSTNSPLHF.